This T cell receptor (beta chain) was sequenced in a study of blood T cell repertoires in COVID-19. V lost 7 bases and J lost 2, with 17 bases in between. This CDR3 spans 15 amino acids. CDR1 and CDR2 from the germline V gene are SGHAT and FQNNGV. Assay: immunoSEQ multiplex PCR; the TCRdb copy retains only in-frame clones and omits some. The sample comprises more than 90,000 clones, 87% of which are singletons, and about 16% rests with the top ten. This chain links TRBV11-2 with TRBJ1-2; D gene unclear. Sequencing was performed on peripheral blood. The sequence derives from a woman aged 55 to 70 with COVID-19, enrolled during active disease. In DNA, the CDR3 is TGTGCCAGCAACCGGGGAGGTATTTTCAACTATGGCTACACCTTC. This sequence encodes CASNRGGIFNYGYTF.